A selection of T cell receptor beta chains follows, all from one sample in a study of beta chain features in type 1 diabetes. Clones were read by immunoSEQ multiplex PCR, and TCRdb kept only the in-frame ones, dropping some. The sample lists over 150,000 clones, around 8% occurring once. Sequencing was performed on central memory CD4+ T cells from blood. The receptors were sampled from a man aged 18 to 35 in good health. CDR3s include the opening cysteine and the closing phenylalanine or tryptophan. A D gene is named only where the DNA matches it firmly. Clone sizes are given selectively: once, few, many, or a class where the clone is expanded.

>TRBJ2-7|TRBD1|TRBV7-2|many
TGTGCCAGCAGCCGGGGACAGGGAATAGGCTACGAGCAGTACTTC
CASSRGQGIGYEQYF
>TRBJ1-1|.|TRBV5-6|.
TGTGCCAGCAGCTGGCTGGCTCAGAACACTGAAGCTTTCTTT
CASSWLAQNTEAFF
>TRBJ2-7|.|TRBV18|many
TGTGCCAGCTCAGTGGAGGACGAGCAGTACTTC
CASSVEDEQYF
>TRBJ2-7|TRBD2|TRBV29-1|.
TGCAGCGCTGGCGGGGGACTAGCGGGAGACGGTCCGCGGGGCGAGCAGTACTTC
CSAGGGLAGDGPRGEQYF
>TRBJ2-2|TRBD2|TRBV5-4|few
TGTGCCAGCAGCCTGGGACTAGCGGGAGTTGCGAACACCGGGGAGCTGTTTTTT
CASSLGLAGVANTGELFF
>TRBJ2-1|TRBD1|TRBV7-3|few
TGTGCCAGCAGCCCCCGCGGGACAGGGGGCGTCCAGGGTGAGCAGTTCTTC
CASSPRGTGGVQGEQFF
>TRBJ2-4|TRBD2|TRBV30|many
TGTGCCTGGGGCGGGGGACCGCTAGCCAAAAACATTCAGTACTTC
CAWGGGPLAKNIQYF
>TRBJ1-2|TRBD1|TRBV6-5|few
TGTGCCAGCAGTTCCAGACAGGGGGCGGAAGGCTACACCTTC
CASSSRQGAEGYTF
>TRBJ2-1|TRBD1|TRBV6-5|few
TGTGCCAGCAGTGAACAGGGGGGATACAATGAGCAGTTCTTC
CASSEQGGYNEQFF
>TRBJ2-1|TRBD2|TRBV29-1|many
TGCAGCGTTGATGGCGGGAGGGCCTACAATGAGCAGTTCTTC
CSVDGGRAYNEQFF
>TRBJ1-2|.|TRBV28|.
TGTGCCAGCAGGCGGCCCTATAACTATGGCTACACCTTC
CASRRPYNYGYTF
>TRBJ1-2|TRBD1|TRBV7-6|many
TGTGCCAGCAGCCCGGACAGGGTTGTGAGTGGCTACACCTTC
CASSPDRVVSGYTF
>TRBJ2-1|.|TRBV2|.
TGTGCCAGCCATCCGGGTGGCTCCTACAATGAGCAGTTCTTC
CASHPGGSYNEQFF
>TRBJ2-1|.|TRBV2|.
TGTGCCAGCAGTTTGGTAGTCCAGGGTGAGCAGTTCTTC
CASSLVVQGEQFF
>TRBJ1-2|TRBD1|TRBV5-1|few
TGCGCCAGCCGGGGACAGGGGAAGAACTATGGCTACACCTTC
CASRGQGKNYGYTF
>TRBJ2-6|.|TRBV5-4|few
TGTGCCAGCAGCCCGGGGTCAACCGGGGCCAACGTCCTGACTTTC
CASSPGSTGANVLTF
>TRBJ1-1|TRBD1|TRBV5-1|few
TGCGCCAGCAGCTCGGGACAGATGAACACTGAAGCTTTCTTT
CASSSGQMNTEAFF
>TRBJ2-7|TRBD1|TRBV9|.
TGTGCCAGCAGCGTAGAGTTGGGGCAGGGGGTTGACGAGCAGTACTTC
CASSVELGQGVDEQYF
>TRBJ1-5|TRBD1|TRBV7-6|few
TGTGCCAGCAGCCTAACAGGGGAAAATCAGCCCCAGCATTTT
CASSLTGENQPQHF
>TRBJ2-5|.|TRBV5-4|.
TGTGCCAGCAGCTCGCAGACCGGGAAAGAGACCCAGTACTTC
CASSSQTGKETQYF
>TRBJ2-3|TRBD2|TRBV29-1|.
TGCAGCGTTGTCGCGGTCAGGAGCGGGGGCGCCCGTCCAGATACGCAGTATTTT
CSVVAVRSGGARPDTQYF
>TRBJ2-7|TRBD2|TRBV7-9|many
TGTGCCAGCAGCTTGATAGCGGGAGGGCCGAAAGAGCAGTACTTC
CASSLIAGGPKEQYF
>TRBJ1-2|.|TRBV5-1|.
TGCGCCAGCAGCTCCGGACAGCGGGAGGACGGCTACACCTTC
CASSSGQREDGYTF
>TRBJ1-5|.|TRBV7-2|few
TGTGCCAGCAGCGGATACAGTAGCAATCAGCCCCAGCATTTT
CASSGYSSNQPQHF
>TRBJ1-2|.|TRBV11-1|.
TGTGCCAGCAGGACGTTAGGGGGTGGCTACACCTTC
CASRTLGGGYTF
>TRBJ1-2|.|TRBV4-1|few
TGCGCCAGCAGCCAAGATTCTGTCGGGGGAGGCTCCTATGGCTACACCTTC
CASSQDSVGGGSYGYTF
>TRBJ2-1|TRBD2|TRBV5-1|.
TGCGCCAGCAGCTCCCAGACTAGCGGGAATGAGCAGTTCTTC
CASSSQTSGNEQFF
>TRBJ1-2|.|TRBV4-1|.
TGCGCCAGCAGCCAAGACAGGGTAAATCTAAACTATGGCTACACCTTC
CASSQDRVNLNYGYTF
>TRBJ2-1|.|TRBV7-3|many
TGTGCCAGCAGCTTACGTGGGAGTAGGAATGAGCAGTTCTTC
CASSLRGSRNEQFF
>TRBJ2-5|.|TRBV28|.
TGTGCCAGCTCCATTAGCAAGGTCCAGACCCAGTACTTC
CASSISKVQTQYF
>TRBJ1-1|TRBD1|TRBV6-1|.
TGTGCCAGCAGTTGGGACAGCATGAACACTGAAGCTTTCTTT
CASSWDSMNTEAFF
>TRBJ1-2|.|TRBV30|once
TGTGCCGCAATCATCGGAGGAGTAGGCTACACCTTC
CAAIIGGVGYTF
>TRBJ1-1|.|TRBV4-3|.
TGCGCCAGCAGCTCCAAAGCCAGGTCCACTGAAGCTTTCTTT
CASSSKARSTEAFF
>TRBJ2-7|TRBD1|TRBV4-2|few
TGTGCCAGCAGCCGGACAGGGGCGCTCCACGAGCAGTACTTC
CASSRTGALHEQYF
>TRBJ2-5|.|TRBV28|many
TGTGCCAGTGACTACCTCGGGACCCAGTACTTC
CASDYLGTQYF
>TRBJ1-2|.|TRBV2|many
TGTGCCAGCAGTAGGACAGCGTCGCTCTCCGGCTACACCTTC
CASSRTASLSGYTF
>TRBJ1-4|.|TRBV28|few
TGTGCCAGCTTCTCGGGTGCAACTAATGAAAAACTGTTTTTT
CASFSGATNEKLFF
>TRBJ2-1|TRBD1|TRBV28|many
TGTGCCAGCAGTTTCCTTCCAGGGGGTGCTTACAATGAGCAGTTCTTC
CASSFLPGGAYNEQFF
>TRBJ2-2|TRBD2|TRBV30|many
TGTGCCTGGAGTCAGGCGGGGGCCGGGGAGCTGTTTTTT
CAWSQAGAGELFF
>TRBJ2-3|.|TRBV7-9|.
TGTGCCAGCAGCGTTTACAGGGCTGGAGATACGCAGTATTTT
CASSVYRAGDTQYF
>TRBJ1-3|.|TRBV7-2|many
TGTGCCAGCAGCTTAGCGGCAGGATCTGGAAACACCATATATTTT
CASSLAAGSGNTIYF
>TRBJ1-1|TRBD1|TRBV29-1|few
TGCAGCGTTGAAGGACAGGGCACTGAAGCTTTCTTT
CSVEGQGTEAFF
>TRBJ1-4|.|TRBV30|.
TGTGCCTGGAGTGTACGCGGGGGCTCGAATGAAAAACTGTTTTTT
CAWSVRGGSNEKLFF
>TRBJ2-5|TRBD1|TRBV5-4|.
TGTGCCAGCAGCTCGGGACAGCAAGAGACCCAGTACTTC
CASSSGQQETQYF
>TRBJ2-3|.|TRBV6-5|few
TGTGCCAGCAGGGTAATCGGGACAGATACGCAGTATTTT
CASRVIGTDTQYF
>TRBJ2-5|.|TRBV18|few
TGTGCCAGCTCACAGGGGAACCAAGAGACCCAGTACTTC
CASSQGNQETQYF
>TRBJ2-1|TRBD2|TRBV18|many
TGTGCCAGCTCACCATCCAGGAGCGGGGAGGAGCAGTTCTTC
CASSPSRSGEEQFF
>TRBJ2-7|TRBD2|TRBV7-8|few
TGTGCCAGCAACATGATAGCGGGGGGAATATACGAGCAGTACTTC
CASNMIAGGIYEQYF
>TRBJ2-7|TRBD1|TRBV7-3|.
TGTGCCAGCAGCCCGGGGACAGGGATATACGAGCAGTACTTC
CASSPGTGIYEQYF
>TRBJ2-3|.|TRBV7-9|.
TGTGCCAGCAGCCCCGTCGCAGATACGCAGTATTTT
CASSPVADTQYF
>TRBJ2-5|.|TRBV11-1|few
TGTGCCAGCAGCCCCGGCGGAGGGCAGCGGTTGGGGGAGACCCAGTACTTC
CASSPGGGQRLGETQYF
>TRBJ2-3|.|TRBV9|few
TGTGCCAGCAGCGTAGGGGGGCAAACTAGCACAGATACGCAGTATTTT
CASSVGGQTSTDTQYF
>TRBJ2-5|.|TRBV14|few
TGTGCCAGCAGCCAGGGATCGACAGGTTACTCGGAGACCCAGTACTTC
CASSQGSTGYSETQYF
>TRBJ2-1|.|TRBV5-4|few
TGTGCCAGCAGCTTGGCCAGGGGGGCAGGTGAGCAGTTCTTC
CASSLARGAGEQFF
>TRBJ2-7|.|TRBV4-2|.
TGTGCCAGCAGCCAAGATTCGGGGAGATCCTACGAGCAGTACTTC
CASSQDSGRSYEQYF
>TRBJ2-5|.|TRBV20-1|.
TGCAGTGCTAAGCGTCAAGAGACCCAGTACTTC
CSAKRQETQYF
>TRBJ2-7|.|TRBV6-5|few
TGTGCCAGCTGGCAGGCTACCTACGAGCAGTACTTC
CASWQATYEQYF
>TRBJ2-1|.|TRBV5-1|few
TGCGCCAGCAGCTTGGCAGGGGATGGACAAGCTGGGCAGTTCTTC
CASSLAGDGQAGQFF
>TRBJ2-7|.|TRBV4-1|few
TGCGCCAGCAGCCAAGACAGGGGAAGCTACGAGCAGTACTTC
CASSQDRGSYEQYF